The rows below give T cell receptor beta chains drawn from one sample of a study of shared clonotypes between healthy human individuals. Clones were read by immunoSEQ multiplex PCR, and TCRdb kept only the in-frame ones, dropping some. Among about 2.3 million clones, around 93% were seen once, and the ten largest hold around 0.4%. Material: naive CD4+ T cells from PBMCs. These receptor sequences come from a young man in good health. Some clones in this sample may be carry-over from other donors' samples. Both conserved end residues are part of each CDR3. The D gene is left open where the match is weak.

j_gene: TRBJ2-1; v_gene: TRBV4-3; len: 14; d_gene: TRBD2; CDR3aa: CASSQYSGNNEQFF
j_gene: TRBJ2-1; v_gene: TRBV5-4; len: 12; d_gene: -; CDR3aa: CASSSYPYEQFF
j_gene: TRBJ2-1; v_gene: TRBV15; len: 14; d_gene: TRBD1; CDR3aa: CATSRETGRSEQFF
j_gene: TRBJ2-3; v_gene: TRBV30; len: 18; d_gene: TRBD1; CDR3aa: CAWSVRGVRDRGQDTQYF
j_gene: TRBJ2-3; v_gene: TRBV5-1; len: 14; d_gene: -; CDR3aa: CASSLETEADTQYF
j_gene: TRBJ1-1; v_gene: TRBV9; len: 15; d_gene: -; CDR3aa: CASSGKMGANTEAFF
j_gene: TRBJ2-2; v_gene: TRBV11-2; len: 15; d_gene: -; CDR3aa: CASSLDWSNTGELFF
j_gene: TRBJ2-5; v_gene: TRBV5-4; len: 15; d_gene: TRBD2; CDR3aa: CASSPRGGPQETQYF
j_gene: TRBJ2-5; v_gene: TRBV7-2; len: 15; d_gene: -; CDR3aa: CASSPAARPLETQYF
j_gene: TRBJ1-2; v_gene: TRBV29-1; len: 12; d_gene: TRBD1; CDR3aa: CTATLHRGGYTF
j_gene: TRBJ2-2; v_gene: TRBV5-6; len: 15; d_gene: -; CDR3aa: CASSFMTRGAGELFF
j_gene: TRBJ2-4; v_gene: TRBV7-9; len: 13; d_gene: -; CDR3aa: CASSSDDKNIQYF
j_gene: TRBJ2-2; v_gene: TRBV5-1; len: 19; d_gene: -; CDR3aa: CASSFAWRAGQGNTGELFF
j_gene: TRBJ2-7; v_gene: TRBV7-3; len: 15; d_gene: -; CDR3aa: CASSPGVGTLTEQYF
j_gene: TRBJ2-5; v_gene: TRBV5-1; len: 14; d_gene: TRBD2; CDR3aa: CASSLVLAGETQYF
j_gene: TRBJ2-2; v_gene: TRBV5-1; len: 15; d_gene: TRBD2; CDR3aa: CASSLAAGAGGELFF
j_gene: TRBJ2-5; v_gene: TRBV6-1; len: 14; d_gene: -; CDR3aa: CASSAGTAKETQYF
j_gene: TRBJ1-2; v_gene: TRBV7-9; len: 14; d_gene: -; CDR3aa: CASSPPRGDYGYTF
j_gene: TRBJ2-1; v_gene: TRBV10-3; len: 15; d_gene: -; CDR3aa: CAITAEGGSYNEQFF
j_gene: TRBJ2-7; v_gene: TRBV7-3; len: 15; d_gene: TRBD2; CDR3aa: CASSQGTSGPYEQYF
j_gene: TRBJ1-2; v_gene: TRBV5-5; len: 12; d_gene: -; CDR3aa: CASSPLLSGYTF
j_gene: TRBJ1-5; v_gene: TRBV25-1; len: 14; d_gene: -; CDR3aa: CASSEPGAGQPQHF
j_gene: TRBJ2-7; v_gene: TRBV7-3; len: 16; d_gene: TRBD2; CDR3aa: CASSPIPTSGSYEQYF
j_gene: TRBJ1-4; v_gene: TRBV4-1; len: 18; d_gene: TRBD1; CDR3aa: CASSQAGTGTATNEKLFF
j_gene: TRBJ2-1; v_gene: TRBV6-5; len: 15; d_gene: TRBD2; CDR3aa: CASRPTSGSRHEQFF
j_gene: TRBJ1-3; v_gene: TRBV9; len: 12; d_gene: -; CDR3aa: CASSVVGNTIYF
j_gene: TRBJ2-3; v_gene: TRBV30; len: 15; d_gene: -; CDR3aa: CAWSPPLLLTDTQYF
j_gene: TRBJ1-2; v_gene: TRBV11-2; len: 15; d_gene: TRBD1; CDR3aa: CASSPLTGVQDGYTF
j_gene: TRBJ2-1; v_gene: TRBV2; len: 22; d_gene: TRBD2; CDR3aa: CASSAPSHTSGRRGGSYNEQFF
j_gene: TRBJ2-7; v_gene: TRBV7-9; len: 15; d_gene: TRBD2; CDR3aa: CASSPFLAGVYEQYF
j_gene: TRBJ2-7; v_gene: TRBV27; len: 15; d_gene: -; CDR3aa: CASSIRDGSSYEQYF
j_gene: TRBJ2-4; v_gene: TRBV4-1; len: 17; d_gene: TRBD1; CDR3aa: CASSQEAPGGSKNIQYF
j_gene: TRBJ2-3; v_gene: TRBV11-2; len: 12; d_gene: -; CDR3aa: CASSPGADTQYF
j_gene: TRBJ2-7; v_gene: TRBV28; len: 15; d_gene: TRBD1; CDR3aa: CASSRGQVAPYEQYF
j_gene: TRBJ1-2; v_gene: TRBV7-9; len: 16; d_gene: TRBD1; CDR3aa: CASSLGPYRGRGGYTF
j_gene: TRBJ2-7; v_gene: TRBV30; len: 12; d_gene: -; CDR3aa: CAWSTMHYEQYF
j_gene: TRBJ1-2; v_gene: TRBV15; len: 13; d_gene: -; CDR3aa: CATSTRVGYGYTF
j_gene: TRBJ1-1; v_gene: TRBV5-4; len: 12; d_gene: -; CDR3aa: CASSLDRNEAFF
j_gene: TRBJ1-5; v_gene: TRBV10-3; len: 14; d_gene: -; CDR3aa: CAISDKRSNQPQHF
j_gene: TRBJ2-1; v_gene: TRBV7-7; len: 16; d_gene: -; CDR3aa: CASSLALTHPYNEQFF
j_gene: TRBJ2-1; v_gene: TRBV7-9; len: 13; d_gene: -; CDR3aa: CASSLIGGNEQFF
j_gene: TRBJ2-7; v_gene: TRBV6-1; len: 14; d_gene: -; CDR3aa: CASNPRTIPYEQYF
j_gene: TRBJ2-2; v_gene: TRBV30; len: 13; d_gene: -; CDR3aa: CAWSEGVSGELFF
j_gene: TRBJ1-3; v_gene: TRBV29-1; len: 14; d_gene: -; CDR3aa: CSVDLAETGNTIYF
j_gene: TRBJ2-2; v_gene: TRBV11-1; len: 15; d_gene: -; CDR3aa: CASSLMAADPGELFF
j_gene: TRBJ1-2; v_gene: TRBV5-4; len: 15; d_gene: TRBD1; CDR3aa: CASSFGQGGNYGYTF
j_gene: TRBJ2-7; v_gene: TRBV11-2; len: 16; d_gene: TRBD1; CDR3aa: CASSSLGTGNPYEQYF
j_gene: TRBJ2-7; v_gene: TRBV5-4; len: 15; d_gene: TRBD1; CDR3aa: CASSLPGQGKYEQYF